A single sample gave rise to the 11 T cell receptor beta chains below, sequenced in a study of blood T cell repertoires in COVID-19. TCRdb's table, derived via immunoSEQ multiplex PCR, lists solely in-frame clones and lacks some. This sample yields some 150,000 clones, of which 87% are seen a single time; 3.5% to 4.5% belongs to the top ten. Sequenced: peripheral blood. The source of these receptors is a woman aged 60-75 years with active or convalescent COVID-19.

The chain couples TRBV5-1 to TRBJ1-2; D is uncertain. There are 16 residues in the CDR3. Germline-derived CDR1 and CDR2 are SGHRS and YFSETQ. V lost 0 bases, J lost 8 bases, and 20 bases lay in between. The CDR3 protein is CASSLGGGQTHEGYTF. For the CDR3, the DNA is TGCGCCAGCAGCTTGGGTGGTGGTCAAACCCACGAGGGCTACACCTTC.

V usage is TRBV18 and J usage is TRBJ1-2, with D possibly being TRBD1 (5 bases). This CDR3 has 17 amino acids. Germline V lookup: CDR1 KGHSH, CDR2 LQKENI. The V gene lost 0 bases and the J gene lost 2 bases, with 16 bases spanning the gap. The CDR3: CASSPPSGHTANYGYTF. CDR3 nucleotides: TGTGCCAGCTCACCACCGTCAGGACACACAGCGAACTATGGCTACACCTTC.

The V gene is TRBV18, the J gene TRBJ1-1; D is perhaps TRBD1 (5 bases). This CDR3 contains 15 residues. Germline V gives CDR1 KGHSH, CDR2 LQKENI. Trimming shortened V by 2 bases and J by 0 bases, and 10 bases separated the two germline ends. In DNA form, the CDR3 reads TGTGCCAGCTCACCATGGCAGGGCGTGAACACTGAAGCTTTCTTT. Translation gives CASSPWQGVNTEAFF. Using reference TRBV18 and TRBJ1-1 for the parts outside the CDR3, the full variable domain is NAGVMQNPRHLVRRRGQEARLRCSPMKGHSHVYWYRQLPEEGLKFMVYLQKENIIDESGMPKERFSAEFPKEGPSILRIQQVVRGDSAAYFCASSPWQGVNTEAFFGQGTRLTVV.

This clone was seen a single time. This chain joins TRBV6-6 and TRBJ1-5, with D possibly being TRBD1 (5 bases). The CDR3 totals 16 residues. CDR1 is MNHNY and CDR2 is SVGAGI in the germline V gene (reference sequence). Trimming stripped 0 bases from V and 6 bases from J, with 15 bases between. The DNA for the CDR3 is TGTGCCAGCAGTTACTCTGGCCGAGGGGAGGCTCAGCCCCAGCATTTT. Translated: CASSYSGRGEAQPQHF.

The chain is built from TRBV6-5 and TRBJ1-2, with D possibly being TRBD1 (5 bases). The V gene's germline CDR1 is MNHEY and CDR2 SVGAGI. The CDR3 runs to 15 residues. V was pared by 0 bases and J by 4 bases, with 12 bases between. The CDR3 here is CASSYSRGSGYGYTF. The CDR3 DNA is TGTGCCAGCAGTTACTCACGGGGGAGCGGCTATGGCTACACCTTC.

V usage is TRBV11-2 and J usage is TRBJ1-1, with 7 bases identical to TRBD1. CDR1 and CDR2 (germline): SGHAT, FQNNGV. With 2 bases clipped from V and 11 bases from J, the junction kept 8 bases outside the gene matches. The CDR3 contains 13 residues. In DNA, the CDR3 is TGTGCCAGCAGCTTAACAGGGGCCGAGTTGGCTTTCTTT. Encoded protein: CASSLTGAELAFF.

A single count supports this clone. The V call is TRBV27, the J call TRBJ1-1, with D maybe TRBD1 (6 bases). Germline CDR1 and CDR2: MNHEY and SMNVEV (reference sequence). V was shortened by 6 bases and J by 0 bases, with 23 bases between the two germline ends. The CDR3 contains 18 residues. CDR3: CASRKGTFIGAVNTEAFF. DNA for the CDR3: TGTGCCAGCAGAAAAGGGACATTCATAGGAGCAGTGAACACTGAAGCTTTCTTT.

The chain recombines TRBV6-2 or TRBV6-3 with TRBJ1-1; 8 positions agree with TRBD1. CDR1 and CDR2 from the germline V gene are MNHEY and SVGEGT. The junction had 5 bases not matched to a gene; V was cut back by 6 bases and J by 2 bases. This CDR3 region has 14 residues. CDR3 nucleotide sequence: TGTGCCAGCAGCCTAGACAGGGGAAACACTGAAGCTTTCTTT. Residues: CASSLDRGNTEAFF.

This clone occurred a few times. V is TRBV29-1 and J is TRBJ2-1; TRBD1 aligns across 8 bases. J was trimmed by 6 bases and V by 5 bases; bases with no gene match: 6. The CDR3 sequence is 13 residues long. Per the germline V gene, CDR1 is SQVTM and CDR2 is ANQGSEA. The CDR3 DNA reads TGCAGCGTTTTGACAGGGGTCAGCAATGAGCAGTTCTTC. It codes for CSVLTGVSNEQFF.

V usage is TRBV10-3 and J usage is TRBJ1-5, with 8 bases that match TRBD1. The CDR3 covers 15 residues. Germline V CDR1 and CDR2: ENHRY, SYGVKD. J lost 5 bases, V lost 5 bases, and 8 bases had no gene match. The CDR3 DNA reads as TGTGCCATCAGTCCGGGGGGACAGGTGGATCAGCCCCAGCATTTT. Encoded protein: CAISPGGQVDQPQHF.

The chain is built from TRBV6-5 and TRBJ1-2, with D perhaps matching TRBD1 (5 bases). The CDR3 length is 13 residues. Germline CDR1 is MNHEY and CDR2 is SVGAGI. Between the trimmed V and J ends, which lost 4 bases and 6 bases, there was a span of 12 bases. In DNA, the CDR3 is TGTGCCAGCAGTTCTGCAGGGATGCATGGCTACACCTTC. Its protein is CASSSAGMHGYTF.